The 16 T cell receptor beta chains in this list originate from one sample, sequenced in a study of cytomegalovirus exposure and HLA in healthy donors. Amplification used 60 Vbeta primers and 13 Jbeta primers. Sequencing was performed with immunoSEQ multiplex PCR; in TCRdb, only in-frame clones are kept and a portion is missing. This table holds fewer than 150,000 clones, 70% to 80% found once. The source material was PBMCs. The origin of the receptors is a man aged 50 to 60 in good health and CMV-seronegative.

The sample holds one count of this clone. The chain recombines TRBV11-3 with TRBJ2-5; D possibly corresponds to TRBD1 (5 bases). The V end was cut by 4 bases, the J end by 4 bases, with 7 bases between. Germline CDR1 reads SGHNT; CDR2 reads YENEEA. The CDR3 is 12 residues long. The CDR3: CASSSGLETQYF. The CDR3 nucleotides are TGTGCCAGCAGCTCAGGGCTAGAGACCCAGTACTTC.

This rearrangement joins TRBV5-1 to TRBJ2-1, with 15 positions matching TRBD2. The J segment lost 7 bases and the V segment lost 4 bases, leaving 6 bases of the junction unmatched. The germline gives CDR1 SGHRS, CDR2 YFSETQ. This CDR3 contains 16 residues. Written as DNA, the CDR3 is TGCGCCAGCAGCCTACCGGGACTAGCGGGAGGAAATGAGCAGTTCTTC. This translates into CASSLPGLAGGNEQFF. The variable domain in full, completed from reference TRBV5-1 and TRBJ2-1, reads KAGVTQTPRYLIKTRGQQVTLSCSPISGHRSVSWYQQTPGQGLQFLFEYFSETQRNKGNFPGRFSGRQFSNSRSEMNVSTLELGDSALYLCASSLPGLAGGNEQFFGPGTRLTVL.

This chain connects TRBV10-3 to TRBJ2-1; TRBD1 might be the D (6 bases). V lost 11 bases and J lost 4, with 12 bases in between. The CDR3 is made up of 12 amino acids. Per germline, CDR1 ENHRY and CDR2 SYGVKD. This CDR3 reads CAAAQGYNEQFF. The CDR3 nucleotides read TGTGCCGCCGCGCAGGGGTACAATGAGCAGTTCTTC.

The rearrangement links TRBV27 to TRBJ2-5; D unclear. V gave up 0 bases and J gave up 4 bases, with 9 bases separating them. The CDR3 spans 14 residues. The germline V gene encodes CDR1 MNHEY and CDR2 SMNVEV (reference sequence). CDR3 loop: CASSLSPISETQYF. Written as DNA, the CDR3 is TGTGCCAGCAGTTTATCCCCAATTTCAGAGACCCAGTACTTC.

The chain has TRBV2 and TRBJ2-2; 8 nucleotides line up with TRBD2. Germline CDR1 SNHLY, CDR2 FYNNEI. The CDR3 runs 16 residues. Losses at the gene ends were 7 bases for V and 4 bases for J; bases not matched to a gene: 11. The CDR3 nucleotides read TGTGCCAGCATAGATTCCGAGCGGGAGATCACCGGGGAGCTGTTTTTT. Residues: CASIDSEREITGELFF.

The genes are TRBV14 and TRBJ1-2; 7 bases line up with TRBD1. Trimming cost V 4 bases and J 4 bases; bases outside gene matches: 9. Looked up from germline, CDR1 is SGHDN and CDR2 is FVKESK. The CDR3 length is 15 residues. This chain's CDR3 is CASSLRGRIGYGYTF. The CDR3, as DNA: TGTGCCAGCAGCCTCAGGGGGAGAATCGGCTATGGCTACACCTTC.

The chain couples TRBV9 to TRBJ1-4; maybe TRBD1 (6 bases). CDR3 length: 17 residues. V lost 0 bases and J 0 bases, leaving 12 bases between the germline ends. The V gene's germline CDR1 is SGDLS and CDR2 YYNGEE. CDR3 sequence (DNA): TGTGCCAGCAGCGTAGGACAGGCCCCGGCAACTAATGAAAAACTGTTTTTT. Protein: CASSVGQAPATNEKLFF.

J is TRBJ2-6 and V is TRBV25-1; 10 nucleotides line up with TRBD1. CDR3 length: 17 residues. The V and J ends lost 9 bases and 1 base, in that order; junction bases with no gene match: 9. CDR1 and CDR2 (germline): MGHDK, SYGVNS. The CDR3 region has the DNA TGTGCCAGTAACACCGGGACAGGGGTTTCTGGGGCCAACGTCCTGACTTTC. Protein product: CASNTGTGVSGANVLTF.

In DNA form, the CDR3 reads TGTGCCAGCAGCCGAGAACTAGCGGCCAAGAAGGATACGCAGTATTTT. Amino acid sequence: CASSRELAAKKDTQYF. The chain is built from TRBV7-9 and TRBJ2-3, with 8 bases identical to TRBD2. Germline CDR1 and CDR2: SEHNR and FQNEAQ (reference sequence). V was pared by 5 bases and J by 6 bases, with 13 bases of the junction left unmatched. This CDR3 region has 16 residues.

The chain recombines TRBV7-2 with TRBJ1-2, with D possibly being TRBD1 (6 bases). The CDR3 is 15 amino acids. The V gene's germline CDR1 is SGHTA and CDR2 FQGNSA. V lost 5 bases and J lost 6, with 19 bases in between. The CDR3 bases are TGTGCCAGCAGCCGGGCCGGGACCCAGGGGCATGGCTACACCTTC. This sequence encodes CASSRAGTQGHGYTF.

This clone was recorded only once. One end of the junction does not line up with germline, which may come from a read error. The chain links TRBV10-2 to TRBJ2-7, with 8 bases lining up with TRBD2. CDR1 WSHSY and CDR2 SAAADI come from the germline V gene. The CDR3 totals 15 residues. The CDR3 loop is CAGSGQGGTSIEQYF. The CDR3, as DNA: TGCGCCGGCAGTGGGCAGGGAGGGACTAGTATCGAGCAGTACTTC.

The table lists this clone with a few counts. This chain links TRBV2 with TRBJ1-4; possibly TRBD1 for D (6 bases). Trimming pared 3 bases from V and 7 bases from J, leaving 9 bases between. Germline CDR1 is SNHLY and CDR2 is FYNNEI. This CDR3 has 13 amino acids. As DNA, the CDR3 is TGTGCCAGCAGTGAGAGAGGGGGTGAAAAACTGTTTTTT. As protein: CASSERGGEKLFF.

The chain uses TRBV6-5 and TRBJ2-5; 8 bases are shared with TRBD2. V was pared by 7 bases and J by 5 bases, with 12 bases of the junction left unmatched. CDR1 is MNHEY, CDR2 SVGAGI, per germline. This CDR3 has 15 amino acids. CDR3 residues: CASTLQAGAPETQYF. Written as DNA, the CDR3 is TGTGCCAGCACCCTACAAGCGGGGGCGCCGGAGACCCAGTACTTC.

The chain combines TRBV7-9 with TRBJ1-2, with 7 bases that match TRBD1. V lost 5 bases and J lost 4; bases outside the gene matches: 7. Germline lookup yields CDR1 SEHNR and CDR2 FQNEAQ (reference sequence). This CDR3 region has 14 residues. The CDR3 nucleotides are TGTGCCAGCAGCATCGGACAGGAAACCTATGGCTACACCTTC. It specifies CASSIGQETYGYTF.

The chain recombines TRBV25-1 with TRBJ1-1; TRBD1 is a possible D gene (5 bases). Germline-derived CDR1 and CDR2 are MGHDK and SYGVNS. The CDR3 has 14 residues. With 4 bases removed from V and 0 bases from J, the gap between germline ends came to 9 bases. CDR3 amino acids: CASSGQSMNTEAFF. CDR3 DNA: TGTGCCAGCAGTGGACAGAGCATGAACACTGAAGCTTTCTTT.

The CDR3 DNA sequence: TGTGCCAGCAGCTCAACAGGGGTTCAGCCCCAGCATTTT. Its protein product is CASSSTGVQPQHF. The rearrangement links TRBV5-8 to TRBJ1-5; 7 nucleotides agree with TRBD1. V gave up 3 bases and J gave up 6 bases; unmatched junction bases: 3. The germline CDR1 and CDR2 sequences are SGHTS and YDEGEE. The CDR3 has 13 amino acids.